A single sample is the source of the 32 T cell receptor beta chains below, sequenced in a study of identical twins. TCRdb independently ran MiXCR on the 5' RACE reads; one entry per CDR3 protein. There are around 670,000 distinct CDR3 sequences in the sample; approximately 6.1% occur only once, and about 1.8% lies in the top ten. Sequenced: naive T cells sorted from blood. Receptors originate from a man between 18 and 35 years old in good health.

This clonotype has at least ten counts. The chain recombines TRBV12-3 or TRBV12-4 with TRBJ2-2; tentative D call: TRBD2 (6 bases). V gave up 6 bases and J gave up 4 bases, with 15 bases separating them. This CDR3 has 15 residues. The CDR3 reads CASSPGLLGTGELFF. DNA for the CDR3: TGTGCCAGCAGCCCCGGACTATTGGGCACCGGGGAGCTGTTTTTT.

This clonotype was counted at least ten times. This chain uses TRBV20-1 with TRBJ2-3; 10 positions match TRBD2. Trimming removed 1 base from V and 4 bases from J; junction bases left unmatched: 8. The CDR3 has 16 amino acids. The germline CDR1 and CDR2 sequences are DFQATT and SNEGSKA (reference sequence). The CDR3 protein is CSARGLLAGAPDTQYF. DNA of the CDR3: TGCAGTGCTAGAGGTCTCCTAGCGGGAGCCCCAGATACGCAGTATTTT.

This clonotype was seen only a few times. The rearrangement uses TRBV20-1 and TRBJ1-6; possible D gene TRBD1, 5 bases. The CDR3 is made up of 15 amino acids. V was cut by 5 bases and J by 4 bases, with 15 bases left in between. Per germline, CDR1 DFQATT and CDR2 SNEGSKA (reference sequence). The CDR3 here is CSAGGDSGYNSPLHF. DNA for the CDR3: TGCAGTGCTGGTGGTGACAGTGGTTATAATTCACCCCTCCACTTT.

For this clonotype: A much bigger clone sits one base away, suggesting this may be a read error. The CDR3 bases are TGTACCAGCAGTTGGACAGGGGGCGAGACCCAGTACTTC. Translation: CTSSWTGGETQYF. The J gene is TRBJ2-5, the V gene TRBV27; 11 nucleotides line up with TRBD1. The CDR3 consists of 13 residues. Germline CDR1 MNHEY, CDR2 SMNVEV (reference sequence).

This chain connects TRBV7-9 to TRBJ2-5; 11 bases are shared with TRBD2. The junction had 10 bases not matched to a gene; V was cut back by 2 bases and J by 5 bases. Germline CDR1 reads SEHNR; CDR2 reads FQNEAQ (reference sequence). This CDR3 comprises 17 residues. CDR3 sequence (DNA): TGTGCCAGCAGCTTAATGGCCCTAGCGGGAGGAGATGAGACCCAGTACTTC. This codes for CASSLMALAGGDETQYF.

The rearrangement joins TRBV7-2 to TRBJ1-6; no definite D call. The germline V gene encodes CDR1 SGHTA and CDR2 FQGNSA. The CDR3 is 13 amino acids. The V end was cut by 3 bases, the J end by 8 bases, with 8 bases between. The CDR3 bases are TGTGCCAGCAGCTTTTTCAGAGATTCACCCCTCCACTTT. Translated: CASSFFRDSPLHF.

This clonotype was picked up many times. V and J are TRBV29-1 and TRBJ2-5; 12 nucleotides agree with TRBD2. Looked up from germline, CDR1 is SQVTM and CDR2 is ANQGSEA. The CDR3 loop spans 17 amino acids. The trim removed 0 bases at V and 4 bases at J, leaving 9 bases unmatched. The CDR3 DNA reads TGCAGCGTTGAAGATCCGATACTAGCGGGAGGTCGAGAGACCCAGTACTTC. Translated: CSVEDPILAGGRETQYF.

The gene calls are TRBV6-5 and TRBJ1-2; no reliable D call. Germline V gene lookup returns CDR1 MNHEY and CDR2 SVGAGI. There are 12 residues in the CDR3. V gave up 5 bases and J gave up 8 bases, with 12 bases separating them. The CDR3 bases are TGTGCCAGCAGTCAGAGGCTTGGAGGCTACACCTTC. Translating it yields CASSQRLGGYTF.

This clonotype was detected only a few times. CDR3 bases: TGTGCCACCAGTGATTTGGGCAGTAGCTCCTACAATGAGCAGTTCTTC. Protein product: CATSDLGSSSYNEQFF. The chain links TRBV24-1 to TRBJ2-1, with D unclear. Germline CDR1 and CDR2: KGHDR and SFDVKD. V lost 0 bases, J lost 0 bases, and 8 bases lay in between. This CDR3 is 16 amino acids long.

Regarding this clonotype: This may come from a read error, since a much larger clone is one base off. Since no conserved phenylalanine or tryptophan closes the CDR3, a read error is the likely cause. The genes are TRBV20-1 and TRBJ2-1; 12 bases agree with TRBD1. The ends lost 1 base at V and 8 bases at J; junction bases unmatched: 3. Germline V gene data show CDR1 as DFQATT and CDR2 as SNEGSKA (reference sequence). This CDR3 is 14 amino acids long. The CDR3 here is CSARGRDRGHEQFY. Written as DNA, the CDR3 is TGCAGTGCTAGAGGCCGGGACAGGGGGCATGAGCAGTTCTAC.

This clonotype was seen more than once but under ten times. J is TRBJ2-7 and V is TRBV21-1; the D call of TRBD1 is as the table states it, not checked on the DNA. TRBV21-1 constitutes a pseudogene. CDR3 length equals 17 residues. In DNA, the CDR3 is TGTGCCAGCAGCTATAAACCCGACAGGGGGCCTACCTACGAGCAGTACGTC. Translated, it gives CASSYKPDRGPTYEQYV.

CDR3 sequence reads: CASSLEAGVSLAGPTDTQYF. CDR3 DNA sequence: TGTGCCAGCAGCTTAGAGGCCGGCGTGAGCCTAGCGGGCCCCACAGATACGCAGTATTTT. This chain connects TRBV11-2 to TRBJ2-3; the match to TRBD2 covers 8 bases. The V gene end was trimmed by 0 bases and the J gene end by 2 bases; junction bases not matched to a gene: 16. There are 20 residues in the CDR3. The germline gives CDR1 SGHAT, CDR2 FQNNGV.

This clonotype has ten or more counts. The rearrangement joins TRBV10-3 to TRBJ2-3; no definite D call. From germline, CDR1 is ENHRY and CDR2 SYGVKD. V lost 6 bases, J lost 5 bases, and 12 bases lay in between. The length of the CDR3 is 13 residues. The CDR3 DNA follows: TGTGCCATCAGCCCCCAAGAACGAGATACGCAGTATTTT. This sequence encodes CAISPQERDTQYF.

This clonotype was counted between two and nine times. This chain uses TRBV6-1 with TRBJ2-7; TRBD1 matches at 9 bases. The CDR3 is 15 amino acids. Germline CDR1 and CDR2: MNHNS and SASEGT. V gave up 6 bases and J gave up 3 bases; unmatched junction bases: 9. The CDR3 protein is CASSQRDREDYEQYF. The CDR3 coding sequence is TGTGCCAGCAGCCAGAGGGACAGGGAAGACTACGAGCAGTACTTC.

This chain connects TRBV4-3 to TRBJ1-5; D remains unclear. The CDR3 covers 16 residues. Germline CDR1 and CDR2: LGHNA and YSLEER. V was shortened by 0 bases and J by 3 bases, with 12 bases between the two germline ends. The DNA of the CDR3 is TGCGCCAGCAGCCAAGAATCGGGCAGAGCCAATCAGCCCCAGCATTTT. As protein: CASSQESGRANQPQHF.

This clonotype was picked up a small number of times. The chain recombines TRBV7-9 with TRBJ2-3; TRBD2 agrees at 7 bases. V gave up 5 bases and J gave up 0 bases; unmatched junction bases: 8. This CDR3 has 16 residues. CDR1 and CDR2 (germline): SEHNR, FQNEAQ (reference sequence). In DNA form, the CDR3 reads TGTGCCAGCAGCCGGGGGGACGGATCTAGCACAGATACGCAGTATTTT. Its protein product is CASSRGDGSSTDTQYF.

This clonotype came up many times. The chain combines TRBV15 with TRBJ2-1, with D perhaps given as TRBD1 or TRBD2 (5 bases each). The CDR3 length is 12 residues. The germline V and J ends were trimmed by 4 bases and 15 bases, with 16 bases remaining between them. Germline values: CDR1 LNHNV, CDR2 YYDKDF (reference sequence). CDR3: CATSIVGGPPFF. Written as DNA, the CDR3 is TGTGCCACCAGCATTGTTGGGGGACCCCCGTTCTTC.

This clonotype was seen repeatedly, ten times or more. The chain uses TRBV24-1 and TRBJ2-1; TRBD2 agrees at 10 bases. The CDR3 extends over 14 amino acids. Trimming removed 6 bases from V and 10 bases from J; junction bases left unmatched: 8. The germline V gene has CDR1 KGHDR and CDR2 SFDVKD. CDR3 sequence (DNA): TGTGCCACCAGTCAAGCGGGAGGGCCGGGGGAGCAGTTCTTC. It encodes CATSQAGGPGEQFF.

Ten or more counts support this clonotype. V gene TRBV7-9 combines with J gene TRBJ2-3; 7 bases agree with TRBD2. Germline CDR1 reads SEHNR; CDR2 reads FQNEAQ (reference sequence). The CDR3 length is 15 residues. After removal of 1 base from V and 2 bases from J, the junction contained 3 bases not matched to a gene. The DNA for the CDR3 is TGTGCCAGCAGCTTAGGACTAGCCCCCACAGATACGCAGTATTTT. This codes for CASSLGLAPTDTQYF.

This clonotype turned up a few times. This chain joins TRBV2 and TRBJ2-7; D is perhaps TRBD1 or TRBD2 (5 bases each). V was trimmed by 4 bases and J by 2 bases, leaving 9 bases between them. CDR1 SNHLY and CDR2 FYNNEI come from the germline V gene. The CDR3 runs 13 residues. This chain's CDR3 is CASSGDGTYEQYF. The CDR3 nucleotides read TGTGCCAGCAGTGGGGACGGAACCTACGAGCAGTACTTC.

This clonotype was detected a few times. The CDR3 bases are TGTGCCATCACTCAGCCTAGCGGGGGAAACAATGAGCAGTTCTTC. Translating gives CAITQPSGGNNEQFF. The chain carries TRBV10-3 and TRBJ2-1, with TRBD2 matching over 10 bases. Germline lookup yields CDR1 ENHRY and CDR2 SYGVKD. The CDR3 is made up of 15 amino acids. The junction had 8 bases not matched to a gene; V was cut back by 7 bases and J by 5 bases.

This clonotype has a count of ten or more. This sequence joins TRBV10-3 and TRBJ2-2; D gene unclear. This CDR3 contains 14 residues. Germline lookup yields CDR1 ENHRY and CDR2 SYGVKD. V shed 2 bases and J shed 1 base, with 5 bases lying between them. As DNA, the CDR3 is TGTGCCATCAGTGAGGTCGGGAACACCGGGGAGCTGTTTTTT. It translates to CAISEVGNTGELFF.

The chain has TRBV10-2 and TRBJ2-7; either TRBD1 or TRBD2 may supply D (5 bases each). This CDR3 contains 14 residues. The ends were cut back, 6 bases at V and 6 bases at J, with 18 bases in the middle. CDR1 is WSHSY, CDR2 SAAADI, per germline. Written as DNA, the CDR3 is TGCGCCAGCAGACCGGTCGGGACGGCTTCCGAGCAGTACGTC. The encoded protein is CASRPVGTASEQYV.

In DNA form, the CDR3 reads TGTGCCAGCTCACCGCCCACTAGGGGCCAAACAGATACGCAGTATTTT. Translating it yields CASSPPTRGQTDTQYF. V usage is TRBV18 and J usage is TRBJ2-3, with D possibly called TRBD1 or TRBD2 (5 bases each). The CDR3 runs to 16 residues. Germline values: CDR1 KGHSH, CDR2 LQKENI. V was clipped by 3 bases and J by 3 bases, with 16 bases between them.

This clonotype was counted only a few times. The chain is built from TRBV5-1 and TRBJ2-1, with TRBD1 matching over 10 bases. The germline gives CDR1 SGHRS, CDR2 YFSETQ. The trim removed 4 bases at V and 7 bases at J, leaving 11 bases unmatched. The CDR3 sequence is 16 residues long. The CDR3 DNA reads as TGCGCCAGCAGCGTGCCGGGACAGGGGATAGGAAATGAGCAGTTCTTC. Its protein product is CASSVPGQGIGNEQFF. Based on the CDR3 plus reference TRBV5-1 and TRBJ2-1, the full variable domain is KAGVTQTPRYLIKTRGQQVTLSCSPISGHRSVSWYQQTPGQGLQFLFEYFSETQRNKGNFPGRFSGRQFSNSRSEMNVSTLELGDSALYLCASSVPGQGIGNEQFFGPGTRLTVL.

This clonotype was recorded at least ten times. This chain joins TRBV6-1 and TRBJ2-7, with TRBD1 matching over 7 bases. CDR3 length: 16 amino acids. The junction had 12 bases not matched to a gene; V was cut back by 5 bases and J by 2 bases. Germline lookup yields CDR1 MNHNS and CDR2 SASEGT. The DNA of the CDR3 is TGTGCCAGCAGTCCCGGGACAGAAGATAGTACCTACGAGCAGTACTTC. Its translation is CASSPGTEDSTYEQYF.

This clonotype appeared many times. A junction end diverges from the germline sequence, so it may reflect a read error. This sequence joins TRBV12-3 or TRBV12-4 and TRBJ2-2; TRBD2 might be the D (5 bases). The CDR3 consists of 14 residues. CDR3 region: CASYLTGNPGELFF. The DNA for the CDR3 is TGTGCCAGCTACCTTACGGGGAACCCCGGGGAGCTGTTTTTT.

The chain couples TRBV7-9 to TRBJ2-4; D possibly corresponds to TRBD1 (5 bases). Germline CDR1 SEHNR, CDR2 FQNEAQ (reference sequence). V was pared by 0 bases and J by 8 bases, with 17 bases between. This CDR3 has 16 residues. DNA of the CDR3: TGTGCCAGCAGCTTAGCAGCCTCCCAGGGTGGGGACATTCAGTACTTC. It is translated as CASSLAASQGGDIQYF.

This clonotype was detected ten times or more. The CDR3 region is CSARVGTGSDEQFF. Written as DNA, the CDR3 is TGCAGTGCTAGAGTTGGGACAGGGAGCGATGAGCAGTTCTTC. The chain employs TRBV20-1 and TRBJ2-1, with 9 bases matching TRBD1. CDR1 and CDR2 (germline): DFQATT, SNEGSKA (reference sequence). The CDR3 totals 14 residues. The V segment lost 1 base and the J segment 8 bases; nucleotides outside the gene matches: 6.

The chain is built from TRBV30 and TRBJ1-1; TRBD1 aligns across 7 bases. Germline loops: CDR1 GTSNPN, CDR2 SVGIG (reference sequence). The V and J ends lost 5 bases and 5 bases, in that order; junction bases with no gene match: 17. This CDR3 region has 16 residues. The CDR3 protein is CAWDTPSQGERTEAFF. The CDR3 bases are TGTGCCTGGGATACCCCTAGCCAGGGGGAGAGGACTGAAGCTTTCTTT.

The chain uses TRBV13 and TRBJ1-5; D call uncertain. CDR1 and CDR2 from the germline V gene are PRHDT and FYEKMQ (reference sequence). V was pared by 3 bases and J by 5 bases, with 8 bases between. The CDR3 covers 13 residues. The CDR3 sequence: CASSLTRYQPQHF. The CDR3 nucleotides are TGTGCCAGCAGCTTGACACGTTATCAGCCCCAGCATTTT.

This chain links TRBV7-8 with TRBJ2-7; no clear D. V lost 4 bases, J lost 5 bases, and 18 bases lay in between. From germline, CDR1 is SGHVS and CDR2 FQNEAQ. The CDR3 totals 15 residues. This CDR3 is CASSSTLRTANEQYF. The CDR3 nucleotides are TGTGCCAGCAGCTCAACCCTCAGAACTGCTAACGAGCAGTACTTC.